A selection of T cell receptor beta chains follows, all from one sample in a study of early T cells in non-severe SARS-CoV-2 infection. TCRdb called the 5' RACE reads again in MiXCR, with one record for every CDR3 protein. The profile shows about 21,000 distinct CDR3 sequences, 5.7% of them singletons. The material was whole blood, obtained at baseline. Source of these receptors: an adult who was a healthcare worker with PCR-confirmed SARS-CoV-2 infection or an uninfected control (not recorded which). Both conserved end residues are part of each CDR3. A D gene is named only where the DNA matches it firmly. The listing skips clone size in some rows; elsewhere it reads once, few, many or a size class.

j_call v_call clone_size d_call cdr3_aa cdr3_nt
TRBJ2-1 TRBV5-4 NA NA CASSPGMGGAQKNEQFF TGTGCCAGCAGCCCTGGCATGGGCGGGGCCCAAAAAAATGAGCAGTTCTTC
TRBJ2-1 TRBV5-4 NA TRBD1 CASSSRDRAYNEQFF TGTGCCAGCAGCTCCCGGGACAGGGCCTACAATGAGCAGTTCTTC
TRBJ2-2 TRBV11-3 NA NA CASSFSSDTGELFF TGTGCCAGCAGCTTCTCGAGCGACACCGGGGAGCTGTTTTTT
TRBJ1-1 TRBV7-8 many NA CASSPARTGRTTEAFF TGTGCCAGCAGCCCAGCTCGTACGGGGAGGACCACTGAAGCTTTCTTT
TRBJ2-5 TRBV7-2 NA NA CASRGRSRDTLEYAQYF TGTGCCAGCCGGGGCCGCAGTCGGGACACCTTGGAATACGCCCAGTACTTC
TRBJ2-7 TRBV4-2 medium-sized TRBD2 CASSHGTSGRTTSYEQYF TGTGCCAGCAGCCACGGGACTAGCGGGCGCACAACCTCCTACGAGCAGTACTTC
TRBJ2-7 TRBV7-9 NA NA CASSLTGGAAEQYF TGTGCCAGCAGCTTGACAGGCGGGGCGGCCGAGCAGTACTTC
TRBJ2-7 TRBV3-1 few TRBD2 CASSQDQASLAGGRHEQYF TGTGCCAGCAGCCAAGATCAAGCAAGCTTAGCGGGGGGCCGCCACGAGCAGTACTTC
TRBJ1-6 TRBV18 NA NA CASSPPTAPPKYNSPLHF TGTGCCAGCTCACCTCCCACGGCACCTCCTAAGTATAATTCACCCCTCCACTTT
TRBJ1-4 TRBV19 medium-sized TRBD1 CASSIQGAGEKLFF TGTGCCAGTAGTATCCAGGGGGCAGGTGAAAAACTGTTTTTT
TRBJ2-5 TRBV6-6 few NA CASSYSRELGTQYF TGTGCCAGCAGTTACTCGAGGGAGCTGGGAACCCAGTACTTC
TRBJ2-7 TRBV18 many NA CASSPTTGTVEQYF TGTGCCAGCTCACCAACCACAGGAACAGTCGAGCAGTACTTC
TRBJ1-4 TRBV7-6 NA NA CASSFAGGKLFF TGTGCCAGCAGCTTTGCGGGGGGAAAACTGTTTTTT
TRBJ2-1 TRBV5-1 medium-sized TRBD2 CASGETSGGLNEQFF TGCGCCAGCGGGGAGACTAGCGGGGGTTTAAATGAGCAGTTCTTC
TRBJ2-3 TRBV11-2 many TRBD2 CASSPWTSSTDTQYF TGTGCCAGCAGCCCCTGGACTAGCAGTACAGATACGCAGTATTTT
TRBJ2-7 TRBV6-6 many NA CASSSPSGDPYEQYF TGTGCCAGCAGTTCCCCTTCAGGGGACCCCTACGAGCAGTACTTC
TRBJ2-3 TRBV20-1 many NA CSASELLSTDTQYF TGCAGTGCCTCGGAACTCCTTAGCACAGATACGCAGTATTTT
TRBJ2-7 TRBV15 NA TRBD2 CATSRLDAGGRVYEQYF TGTGCCACCAGCAGATTAGATGCGGGCGGGAGGGTCTACGAGCAGTACTTC
TRBJ1-5 TRBV3-1 NA TRBD1 CASSLRPQGAGNQPQHF TGTGCCAGCAGCCTCAGACCACAGGGGGCAGGCAATCAGCCCCAGCATTTT
TRBJ2-2 TRBV21-1 few NA CASSKQWARNVTGELFF TGTGCCAGCAGCAAACAGTGGGCCAGAAACGTCACCGGGGAGCTGTTTTTT
TRBJ2-7 TRBV9 many NA CASSDPTASYEQYF TGTGCCAGCAGTGATCCGACGGCCTCCTACGAGCAGTACTTC
TRBJ2-3 TRBV29-1 many TRBD1 CSVDDRGLADTQYF TGCAGCGTTGACGACAGGGGGCTTGCAGATACGCAGTATTTT
TRBJ2-2 TRBV4-2 NA NA CASSQDLMTGTVGGELFF TGTGCCAGCAGCCAAGACTTGATGACCGGGACCGTCGGCGGGGAGCTGTTTTTT
TRBJ2-2 TRBV27 many NA CASWGITNTGELFF TGTGCCAGCTGGGGGATAACGAACACCGGGGAGCTGTTTTTT
TRBJ2-3 TRBV30 many TRBD2 CAWSVGWTSGSTDTQYF TGTGCCTGGAGTGTAGGGTGGACTAGCGGGAGCACAGATACGCAGTATTTT
TRBJ2-2 TRBV4-3 few NA CASSQDQAGVGTGELFF TGCGCCAGCAGCCAAGATCAGGCAGGGGTAGGCACCGGGGAGCTGTTTTTT
TRBJ2-3 TRBV6-5 NA NA CASSEGLSDTQYF TGTGCCAGCAGTGAGGGACTGTCAGATACGCAGTATTTT
TRBJ1-2 TRBV4-1 NA NA CASGGAFPNYGYTF TGCGCCAGTGGCGGAGCCTTCCCTAACTATGGCTACACCTTC
TRBJ2-4 TRBV11-2 few TRBD1 CASSLVLGTGKNIQYF TGTGCCAGCAGCCTCGTCCTTGGGACAGGGAAAAACATTCAGTACTTC
TRBJ2-2 TRBV10-2 NA NA CASSPDLTGELFF TGCGCCAGCAGTCCGGACCTCACCGGGGAGCTGTTTTTT
TRBJ2-3 TRBV20-1 NA TRBD2 CSARASSGGTSTDTQYF TGCAGTGCTAGAGCGTCTAGCGGGGGTACTAGCACAGATACGCAGTATTTT
TRBJ2-7 TRBV3-1 few TRBD1 CASSQAAAGTGSSYEQYF TGTGCCAGCAGCCAAGCGGCCGCCGGGACAGGAAGCTCCTACGAGCAGTACTTC
TRBJ1-1 TRBV5-8 NA NA CASSLDYREAFF TGTGCCAGCAGCTTGGACTATCGGGAAGCTTTCTTT
TRBJ2-3 TRBV11-2 many NA CASSLSSFTDTQYF TGTGCCAGCAGCTTGAGTTCATTCACAGATACGCAGTATTTT
TRBJ2-1 TRBV6-2/TRBV6-3 few TRBD2 CASSPGAGGFYNEQFF TGTGCCAGCAGTCCTGGGGCGGGGGGCTTTTACAATGAGCAGTTCTTC
TRBJ2-7 TRBV7-9 many NA CASSLDNYEQYF TGTGCCAGCAGCTTAGATAATTACGAGCAGTACTTC
TRBJ1-1 TRBV5-1 few NA CASSLAVQMNTEAFF TGCGCCAGCAGCTTGGCCGTCCAGATGAACACTGAAGCTTTCTTT
TRBJ2-3 TRBV11-2 few NA CASSRLAQVGDTQYF TGTGCCAGCAGCCGTCTAGCGCAGGTCGGGGATACGCAGTATTTT
TRBJ2-1 TRBV6-2/TRBV6-3 many TRBD2 CASYSGTSSYNEQFF TGTGCCAGCTACTCCGGGACTAGCTCCTACAATGAGCAGTTCTTC
TRBJ2-3 TRBV10-2 many TRBD2 CASSEDWTSKYF TGCGCCAGCAGTGAGGATTGGACTAGCAAGTATTTT
TRBJ1-2 TRBV7-8 NA TRBD1 CASSLPRTGIDYGYTF TGTGCCAGCAGCTTACCCCGGACAGGGATAGACTATGGCTACACCTTC
TRBJ1-2 TRBV5-5 NA NA CASSLALNYGYTF TGTGCCAGCAGCTTGGCCCTGAACTATGGCTACACCTTC
TRBJ2-3 TRBV24-1 medium-sized TRBD1 CATSDRTGKGGTQYF TGTGCCACCAGTGATCGGACAGGGAAGGGAGGTACGCAGTATTTT
TRBJ1-4 TRBV2 NA NA CASMEGTAREKLFF TGTGCCAGCATGGAGGGGACTGCGAGAGAAAAACTGTTTTTT
TRBJ2-3 TRBV11-2 NA TRBD2 CASSQGLTSPTDTQYF TGTGCCAGCAGCCAGGGCCTGACTAGCCCCACAGATACGCAGTATTTT
TRBJ1-5 TRBV2 many NA CASSEYHRDNQPQHF TGTGCCAGCAGTGAATATCACAGGGATAATCAGCCCCAGCATTTT
TRBJ2-1 TRBV18 few NA CASSAPVYNEQFF TGTGCCAGCTCGGCCCCGGTCTACAATGAGCAGTTCTTC
TRBJ2-2 TRBV3-1 NA NA CASSGETGELFF TGTGCCAGCTCTGGGGAGACCGGGGAGCTGTTTTTT